The sequence of this T cell receptor beta chain was determined in a study of blood T cell repertoires in COVID-19 (dated by TCRdb to 2019 to 2021). Broadly, across the study: The collaborator samples originated in the United States, Italy and Spain and spanned the acute and convalescent phases of COVID-19. The prospective study material was composed of cDNA or gDNA derived from T cells, B-cell-depleted T cells, or PBMCs. Deeply sampled blood TCRbeta repertoires from subjects exposed to, actively infected with, or recovered from COVID-19 were included in the dataset. The repertoires were released in a freely available public database meant as a resource for research on the immune response to SARS-CoV-2. Samples were obtained from the ongoing ImmuneRACE study (first 160 participants) and from 1,254 subjects provided by 6 global collaborators. Sample metadata almost always included a de-identified subject ID, COVID-19 status, age in years and sex. Where available, HLA class I and class II types were obtained from metadata supplied by the sample provider rather than from assay-based typing. Study-wide findings and limitations: The amount of clinical and demographic metadata varied by source and participant and was provided uncurated.

Whole blood was collected in K2EDTA tubes by collaborating institutions according to the institutions' own protocols. For TCRbeta analysis, collaborators shipped samples as frozen whole blood, isolated PBMCs, or DNA extracted from either of those sample types. TCRbeta CDR3 regions were amplified from genomic DNA using the immunoSEQ Assay, a bias-controlled multiplex PCR. As for the original processing: The number of nucleated cells in each sample was estimated by amplification of reference gene primers within the assay. To quantify the absolute abundance of each unique TCRbeta CDR3 rearrangement, sequence reads were collapsed and filtered. For each sample, productive Simpson clonality was calculated as the square root of Simpson's diversity index across productive rearrangements. Drawn from immuneACCESS, this table holds only the in-frame rearrangements with V and J called that TCRdb kept. Clones are partly lost; checked studies trace under half to an unresolved V gene and leave the rest unexplained. V, J and clone size derive from that table, while D and trimming were established from the DNA sequence. The sample includes roughly 70,000 clones, with about 70% observed a single time. Clones ranked in the top ten supply less than 40% of the sample.

V was cut back by 0 bases and J by 4 bases, leaving a gap of 15 bases between them. CDR3 length: 16 amino acids, cysteine to phenylalanine. The only DNA kept is the CDR3, 48 bases in frame from the first base. CDR1 is given as MGHDK and CDR2 as SYGVNS, both from the germline V gene. Details on this clone: Its target antigen remains unknown. Base qualities are missing; no much larger clone stands one base away.

The source is a woman aged 70-85 years with acute or convalescent COVID-19. This receptor chain uses TRBV25-1 and TRBJ1-1; no D gene can be assigned with confidence. The specimen was peripheral blood. CDR3 sequence: CASSEYKGGAATEAFF. The DNA sequence is given as TGTGCCAGCAGTGAATATAAGGGAGGAGCGGCCACTGAAGCTTTCTTT.